This entry lists 25 T cell receptor beta chains sequenced from one sample in a study of shared clonotypes between healthy human individuals. Clones were read by immunoSEQ multiplex PCR, and TCRdb kept only the in-frame ones, dropping some. This repertoire shows about 480,000 clones, about four fifths found once; its top ten account for roughly 13%. Material: PBMCs. The receptors were sampled from a woman in her forties in good health. Some clones in this sample may be carry-over from other donors' samples.

The gene calls are TRBV27 and TRBJ2-7; tentative D call: TRBD2 (6 bases). CDR3 length: 14 residues. The germline gives CDR1 MNHEY, CDR2 SMNVEV (reference sequence). V lost 0 bases and J 6 bases, leaving 12 bases between the germline ends. The CDR3 nucleotides are TGTGCCAGCAGTTTATCCCCGGGGGTAGGCGAGCAGTACTTC. Amino acids: CASSLSPGVGEQYF.

This chain connects TRBV7-8 to TRBJ1-3, with 8 positions matching TRBD1. The V segment lost 4 bases and the J segment 0 bases; nucleotides outside the gene matches: 5. The CDR3 totals 16 residues. Germline CDR1 SGHVS, CDR2 FQNEAQ. CDR3 DNA sequence: TGTGCCAGCAGCTCGAGGACAGGGAGCTCTGGAAACACCATATATTTT. Amino acids: CASSSRTGSSGNTIYF.

This chain connects TRBV27 to TRBJ1-1; D is unclear. V was pared by 5 bases and J by 1 base, with 14 bases between. The CDR3 totals 15 residues. Per the germline V gene, CDR1 is MNHEY and CDR2 is SMNVEV (reference sequence). Written as DNA, the CDR3 is TGTGCCAGCAGTCCCTCCTGGGGTCAGAACACTGAAGCTTTCTTT. It specifies CASSPSWGQNTEAFF.

This clone has just one count. Written as DNA, the CDR3 is TGCGCCAGCAGCTGGACTCCTTTAGGCCAAGAGACCCAGTACTTC. Translating gives CASSWTPLGQETQYF. The chain employs TRBV5-1 and TRBJ2-5; D possibly corresponds to TRBD2 (5 bases). The CDR3 has 15 amino acids. Deletions cut 3 bases from V and 1 base from J, with 13 bases between. Per germline, CDR1 SGHRS and CDR2 YFSETQ.

V gene TRBV9 combines with J gene TRBJ2-7; D is uncertain. V lost 3 bases, J lost 1 base, and 14 bases lay in between. Germline loops: CDR1 SGDLS, CDR2 YYNGEE. This CDR3 spans 15 amino acids. CDR3: CASSAGVHASYEQYF. CDR3 in DNA: TGTGCCAGCAGCGCTGGGGTTCACGCATCCTACGAGCAGTACTTC. Combining the CDR3 with reference TRBV9 and TRBJ2-7 gives the whole variable domain DSGVTQTPKHLITATGQRVTLRCSPRSGDLSVYWYQQSLDQGLQFLIQYYNGEERAKGNILERFSAQQFPDLHSELNLSSLELGDSALYFCASSAGVHASYEQYFGPGTRLTVT.

The chain is built from TRBV10-1 and TRBJ2-1, with a possible D match to TRBD2 (5 bases). The CDR3 consists of 15 residues. V lost 3 bases and J 5 bases, leaving 14 bases between the germline ends. CDR1 is WNHNN and CDR2 is SYGVQD in the germline V gene (reference sequence). CDR3 bases: TGCGCCAGCAGTGATTTGGAGAGAGGGAACAATGAGCAGTTCTTC. This sequence encodes CASSDLERGNNEQFF.

This clone occurred once. In the same sample, other DNA sequences code for this CDR3. Written as DNA, the CDR3 is TGTGCCAGCAGTCCAATAGACAGAGATAATTCACCCCTCCACTTT. Protein: CASSPIDRDNSPLHF. This chain uses TRBV28 with TRBJ1-6; D is perhaps TRBD1 (5 bases). This CDR3 comprises 15 residues. V was trimmed by 5 bases and J by 5 bases, leaving 13 bases between them. Germline CDR1 and CDR2: MDHEN and SYDVKM.

This clone was seen once. The chain joins TRBV7-3 to TRBJ2-5; tentative D call: TRBD1 (5 bases). Germline V gene lookup returns CDR1 SGHTA and CDR2 FQGTGA. Between the trimmed V and J ends, which lost 1 base and 5 bases, there was a span of 20 bases. The CDR3 runs 17 residues. CDR3 nucleotide sequence: TGTGCCAGCAGCTTAAAGGGGCAGGTTAGGTTGGGGGAGACCCAGTACTTC. Translating gives CASSLKGQVRLGETQYF. The whole variable domain, remainder taken from reference TRBV7-3 and TRBJ2-5, is GAGVSQTPSNKVTEKGKYVELRCDPISGHTALYWYRQSLGQGPEFLIYFQGTGAADDSGLPNDRFFAVRPEGSVSTLKIQRTERGDSAVYLCASSLKGQVRLGETQYFGPGTRLLVL.

V usage is TRBV28 and J usage is TRBJ1-2; D uncertain. V lost 1 base and J 8 bases, leaving 8 bases between the germline ends. The CDR3 contains 12 residues. CDR1 MDHEN and CDR2 SYDVKM come from the germline V gene. The CDR3, as DNA: TGTGCCAGCAGTTTATCTGGGAGCGGCTACACCTTC. Translated, it gives CASSLSGSGYTF.

This clone was seen just once. Other nucleotide sequences from this sample produce the same CDR3. The chain is built from TRBV15 and TRBJ1-1, with TRBD1 matching 10 bases. In germline, CDR1 is LNHNV, CDR2 YYDKDF (reference sequence). V shed 0 bases, J shed 0 bases, and the junction held 7 bases outside the gene matches. This CDR3 comprises 18 residues. Here the CDR3 DNA reads TGTGCCACCAGCAGAGAACGAGGGACAGGGGTGCTGAACACTGAAGCTTTCTTT. This gives the protein CATSRERGTGVLNTEAFF.

The genes are TRBV19 and TRBJ2-5, with 7 bases identical to TRBD1. Judging by the DNA end, TRBJ2-7 fits better; the J call may be wrong. Germline CDR1 is LNHDA and CDR2 is SQIVND (reference sequence). The CDR3 runs to 14 residues. CDR3 region: CASSGTVVPYEQYF. CDR3 nucleotide sequence: TGTGCCAGTAGTGGGACAGTGGTCCCCTACGAGCAGTACTTC.

A word on this clone: The same CDR3 can be traced to other DNA sequences in this sample. The chain carries TRBV7-3 and TRBJ2-1; 15 nucleotides line up with TRBD2. Germline V gives CDR1 SGHTA, CDR2 FQGTGA. With V trimmed by 0 bases and J by 6 bases, 0 bases remained unmatched. The CDR3 totals 16 residues. CDR3 coding DNA: TGTGCCAGCAGCTTAACGGGACTAGCGGGAGGCAATGAGCAGTTCTTC. Amino acid sequence: CASSLTGLAGGNEQFF.

V and J are TRBV19 and TRBJ1-5; D not resolved. The CDR3 contains 15 residues. Germline V gene sequence: CDR1 LNHDA, CDR2 SQIVND (reference sequence). The V end lost 5 bases, the J end lost 5 bases, and 16 bases lay between the germline ends. The CDR3 here is CASSPGDGNYQPQHF. CDR3 bases: TGTGCCAGTAGTCCTGGAGACGGGAATTATCAGCCCCAGCATTTT. Variable domain in full (rest from reference TRBV19 and TRBJ1-5): DGGITQSPKYLFRKEGQNVTLSCEQNLNHDAMYWYRQDPGQGLRLIYYSQIVNDFQKGDIAEGYSVSREKKESFPLTVTSAQKNPTAFYLCASSPGDGNYQPQHFGDGTRLSIL.

The V gene is TRBV29-1, the J gene TRBJ2-5; 7 bases match TRBD1. Germline values: CDR1 SQVTM, CDR2 ANQGSEA. The CDR3 length is 14 residues. Trimming removed 4 bases from V and 5 bases from J; junction bases left unmatched: 10. CDR3: CSVGSSGGWETQYF. Written as DNA, the CDR3 is TGCAGCGTTGGATCTTCAGGGGGTTGGGAGACCCAGTACTTC.

The chain recombines TRBV5-8 with TRBJ1-1; D gene uncertain. Germline lookup yields CDR1 SGHTS and CDR2 YDEGEE. The CDR3 sequence is 14 residues long. V lost 1 base and J lost 3, with 10 bases in between. In DNA, the CDR3 is TGTGCCAGCAGCTTGACGGGCGGGGACACTGAAGCTTTCTTT. This gives the protein CASSLTGGDTEAFF.

The chain is built from TRBV29-1 and TRBJ1-2; possibly TRBD1 for D (5 bases). Germline V gene sequence: CDR1 SQVTM, CDR2 ANQGSEA. This CDR3 is 13 amino acids long. Trimming removed 7 bases from V and 4 bases from J, with 16 bases in between. The CDR3 is CSAEPAGSYGYTF. The CDR3 DNA reads as TGCAGCGCAGAACCCGCAGGGTCCTATGGCTACACCTTC.

A word on this clone: A much larger clonotype is one base distant, so this may be a read error. This sample also contains other DNA sequences that code for the same CDR3. This chain links TRBV28 with TRBJ2-3; D not resolved. V lost 6 bases, J lost 0 bases, and 7 bases lay in between. Germline CDR1 MDHEN, CDR2 SYDVKM. This CDR3 comprises 13 residues. CDR3 sequence reads: CASSPTSTDTQYF. DNA for the CDR3: TGTGCCAGCAGCCCAACTAGCACAGATACGCAGTATTTT.

The V gene is TRBV19, the J gene TRBJ1-1; D uncertain. Per germline, CDR1 LNHDA and CDR2 SQIVND (reference sequence). There are 14 residues in the CDR3. V was clipped by 3 bases and J by 4 bases, with 12 bases between them. The DNA of the CDR3 is TGTGCCAGTAGTATCCCGGGTTTTGGCACTGAAGCTTTCTTT. Protein: CASSIPGFGTEAFF.

This clone was picked up many times. The gene calls are TRBV6-6 and TRBJ2-5; TRBD1 aligns across 10 bases. Germline CDR1 reads MNHNY; CDR2 reads SVGAGI (reference sequence). J lost 3 bases, V lost 6 bases, and 1 base had no gene match. There are 13 residues in the CDR3. CDR3 coding DNA: TGTGCCAGCAGGGGACAGGGGAAAGAGACCCAGTACTTC. Translated: CASRGQGKETQYF.

The rearrangement uses TRBV7-2 and TRBJ1-3; D is undetermined. Germline-derived CDR1 and CDR2 are SGHTA and FQGNSA. There are 13 residues in the CDR3. V was shortened by 8 bases and J by 0 bases, with 8 bases between the two germline ends. The CDR3: CASQTSSGNTIYF. The CDR3 nucleotides read TGTGCCAGCCAGACCTCCTCTGGAAACACCATATATTTT.

The CDR3 protein is CASSLSGILTDTQYF. CDR3 bases: TGTGCCAGCAGCTTAAGCGGGATCCTCACAGATACGCAGTATTTT. The V gene is TRBV7-3, the J gene TRBJ2-3; weak D call: TRBD2 (6 bases). V was clipped by 1 base and J by 2 bases, with 10 bases between them. The CDR3 sequence is 15 residues long. Germline values: CDR1 SGHTA, CDR2 FQGTGA.

The chain has TRBV30 and TRBJ1-1; D not certain. This CDR3 is built from 12 residues. The V and J ends lost 3 bases and 14 bases respectively, with 19 bases between them. Per germline, CDR1 GTSNPN and CDR2 SVGIG (reference sequence). CDR3 DNA: TGTGCCTGGAGCGAAACCACTACCCAAGGCTTCTTT. Translating gives CAWSETTTQGFF. The complete variable domain, with remaining parts taken from reference TRBV30 and TRBJ1-1, reads SQTIHQWPATLVQPVGSPLSLECTVEGTSNPNLYWYRQAAGRGLQLLFYSVGIGQISSEVPQNLSASRPQDRQFILSSKKLLLSDSGFYLCAWSETTTQGFFGQGTRLTVV.

The chain employs TRBV7-9 and TRBJ2-5; TRBD2 is a possible D gene (6 bases). Germline V gives CDR1 SEHNR, CDR2 FQNEAQ (reference sequence). This CDR3 has 15 residues. The V end was cut by 4 bases, the J end by 5 bases, with 17 bases between. The CDR3 bases are TGTGCCAGCAGCTCGGATGCGGGGTTCGGGGAGACCCAGTACTTC. Its translation: CASSSDAGFGETQYF.

A remark on this clone: Other DNA sequences of this sample code for an identical CDR3. The chain combines TRBV30 with TRBJ2-7, with D perhaps matching TRBD1 (5 bases). The CDR3 is made up of 14 amino acids. Trimming shortened V by 0 bases and J by 5 bases, and 14 bases separated the two germline ends. Germline loops: CDR1 GTSNPN, CDR2 SVGIG (reference sequence). CDR3 DNA: TGTGCCTGGAGTGTAGGCAGGGTAATCCACGAGCAGTACTTC. Translating gives CAWSVGRVIHEQYF. The full variable domain, completed using reference TRBV30 and TRBJ2-7, is SQTIHQWPATLVQPVGSPLSLECTVEGTSNPNLYWYRQAAGRGLQLLFYSVGIGQISSEVPQNLSASRPQDRQFILSSKKLLLSDSGFYLCAWSVGRVIHEQYFGPGTRLTVT.

Only one count was recorded for this clone. This chain joins TRBV7-6 and TRBJ1-3; 11 bases match TRBD1. The V gene's germline CDR1 is SGHVS and CDR2 FNYEAQ. J gave up 0 bases and V 5 bases, and 6 bases lay outside the gene matches. This CDR3 is built from 17 residues. The DNA for the CDR3 is TGTGCCAGCAGCCCGGACAGGGGGCGCAACTCTGGAAACACCATATATTTT. Protein: CASSPDRGRNSGNTIYF. Combining the CDR3 with reference TRBV7-6 and TRBJ1-3 gives the whole variable domain GAGVSQSPRYKVTKRGQDVALRCDPISGHVSLYWYRQALGQGPEFLTYFNYEAQQDKSGLPNDRFSAERPEGSISTLTIQRTEQRDSAMYRCASSPDRGRNSGNTIYFGEGSWLTVV.